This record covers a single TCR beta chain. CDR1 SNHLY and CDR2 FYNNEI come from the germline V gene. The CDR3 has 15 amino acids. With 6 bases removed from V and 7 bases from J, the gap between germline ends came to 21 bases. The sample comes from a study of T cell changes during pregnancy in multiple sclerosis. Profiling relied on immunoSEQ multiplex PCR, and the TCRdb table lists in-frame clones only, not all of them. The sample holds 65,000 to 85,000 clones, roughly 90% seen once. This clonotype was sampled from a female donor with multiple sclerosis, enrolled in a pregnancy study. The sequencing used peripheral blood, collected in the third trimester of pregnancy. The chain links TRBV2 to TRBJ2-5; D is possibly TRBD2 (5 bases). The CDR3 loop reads CASSGPRTQRGTQYF. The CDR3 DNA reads TGTGCCAGCAGCGGACCACGGACTCAACGTGGGACCCAGTACTTC.